The T cell receptor beta chain described here comes from a study of control samples from healthy donors and cancer patients. The method was immunoSEQ multiplex PCR; TCRdb's version includes in-frame clones alone and lacks a portion of them. Of about 410,000 clones in the sample, around 90% were seen once. The sequence was collected from a man aged 40-55 years with head and neck cancer. The sample comprised PBMCs.

The CDR3 reads CASSEFLFESNTIYF. Here the CDR3 DNA reads TGTGCCAGCAGTGAGTTTCTATTTGAGTCGAACACCATATATTTT. This chain uses TRBV2 with TRBJ1-3; no clear D. The length of the CDR3 is 15 residues. With 3 bases removed from V and 7 bases from J, the gap between germline ends came to 16 bases. From germline, CDR1 is SNHLY and CDR2 FYNNEI.